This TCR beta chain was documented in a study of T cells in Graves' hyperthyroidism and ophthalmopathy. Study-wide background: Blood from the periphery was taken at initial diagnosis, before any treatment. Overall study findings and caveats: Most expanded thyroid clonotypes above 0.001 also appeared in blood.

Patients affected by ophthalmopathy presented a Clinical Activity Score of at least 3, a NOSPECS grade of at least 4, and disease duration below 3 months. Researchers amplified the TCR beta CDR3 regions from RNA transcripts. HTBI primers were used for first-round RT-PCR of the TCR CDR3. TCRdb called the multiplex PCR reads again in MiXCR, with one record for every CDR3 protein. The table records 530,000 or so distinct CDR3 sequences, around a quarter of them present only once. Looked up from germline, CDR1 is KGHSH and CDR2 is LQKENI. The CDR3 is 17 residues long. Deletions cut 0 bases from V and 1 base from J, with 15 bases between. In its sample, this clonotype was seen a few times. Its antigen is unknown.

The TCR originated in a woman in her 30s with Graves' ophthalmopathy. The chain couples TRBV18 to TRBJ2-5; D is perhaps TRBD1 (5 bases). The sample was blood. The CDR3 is CASSPPRFTQGQETQYF. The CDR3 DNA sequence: TGTGCCAGCTCACCACCACGATTCACCCAGGGCCAAGAGACCCAGTACTTC.